This T cell receptor beta chain was obtained from a study of shared clonotypes between healthy human individuals (dated by TCRdb to 2020 to 2022). Context from the whole study: The cohort comprised a couple of women and a few men aged 18 to 49 years. Per donor, three plates each were used for CD4 naive and CD4 memory, two for CD8 naive, and one for CD8 memory. Leukapheresis yielded between about 0.85 and 9 billion PBMCs per donor. To increase sequencing depth and limit assay-specific biases, TCR repertoire library preparation and sequencing were carried out by different laboratories using diverse techniques. Blood TCR repertoires of a handful of healthy adults were deeply sequenced to estimate repertoire size and the extent of clonotype sharing between individuals. What the research found in general, with its limitations: Larger estimated clonotype richness was generally found for naive subsets than for memory subsets. Higher generation probabilities were observed for clonotypes shared by all four sorted-subset donors than for non-shared clonotypes. Even with the large sequencing depth, rarefaction of the sorted-subset datasets indicated that sequencing was incomplete. About 4.5% of naive CD4, around 3.5% of naive CD8, 2% to 2.5% of memory CD4, and 0.4% of memory CD8 clonotypes were shared across several donors. Sampling was limited to blood, and TCR repertoires in tissue likely differ from TCR repertoires in blood. Based on pairwise subsampling, the degree of clonotype sharing among donors was expected to be affected by sequencing depth. The small number of donors limited the genetic and exposure-history diversity represented.

TCR CDR3 regions were amplified from genomic DNA by multiplex PCR using the deep immunoSEQ assay. Extracted genomic DNA from each cell subset was distributed evenly across all wells of several immunoSEQ 96-well plates, and each plate was treated as a replicate. Each replicate PCR for sorted subsets received about 220 ng genomic DNA, equal to roughly 30,000 T cell genomes. Purified libraries were measured with a Qubit 3.0 fluorometer, size-checked on a Bioanalyzer 2100, and measured again with the KAPA Library Quantification kit. Every immunoSEQ 96-well plate was sequenced on a dedicated single-read 150-cycle Illumina NextSeq 550 flow cell. Under the source paper's analysis protocol: Because the immunoSEQ output included only junctional sequences and no quality scores, the filtering could not be the same as the filtering used for full-length reads. To assign V/J genes and CDR3, sequences were annotated using PyIR, a Python wrapper for IgBLAST v1.9, with IMGT germline references. Any read was removed if the V/J assignment was weak (E-value above 1e-6), the CDR3 was missing, or the read contained stop codons, out-of-frame junctions, or ambiguous translated residues. V3J clonotypes were defined by identical inferred V gene, J gene, and CDR3 amino acid sequence. The percentage overlap between two repertoires was calculated by dividing the number of shared unique clonotypes by the size of the smaller repertoire. Repertoire richness was assessed with RTK rarefaction, the Chao1 estimator, and Recon v2.1 estimates of unobserved clonotypes. For all TCRbeta clonotypes obtained by the gDNA method from several donors, generation probabilities were computed with OLGA. The table was pulled from immuneACCESS by TCRdb, which kept in-frame rearrangements only. Such tables lose some clones; where checked, under half of the loss comes from unresolved V genes, and the rest has no known cause. D and trimming come from the DNA, and the V and J calls and clone size come from that table. The sample has around 2.5 million clones on record, approximately 93% of them singletons. The top ten hold roughly 0.39% of the sample.

For this clone: Its specific antigen is unknown. No per-base quality is available; no much larger clone lies one base away.

A distance of 10 bases separates the germline ends of V and J, which lose 5 bases and 0 bases respectively. The CDR3 covers 14 residues, taking in both the cysteine and the phenylalanine. Only the CDR3 region is kept as DNA, spanning 42 bases read in frame from base 1. Sequences GTSNPN (CDR1) and SVGIG (CDR2) are obtained from the germline V gene (reference sequence). Healthy HIV-negative adults with no recently reported acute infections or vaccinations were included as donors. All donors were Caucasian adults living in Nashville, Tennessee, USA. CD4+ T cells were enriched through magnetic negative selection, after which naive cells were positively selected on CD45RA and the remaining negative fraction served as the memory subset. After blood collection by leukapheresis, PBMCs were isolated using Ficoll-Histopaque density gradient centrifugation and then cryopreserved in the vapor phase of liquid nitrogen. Analytical flow cytometry was used to check the purity and quantity of every magnetically sorted T cell population. Genomic DNA was isolated from every sorted fraction and measured by UV absorbance on a Nanodrop 2000c.

The TCR originated in a man between 18 and 35 years old in good health. Some clones in this sample may be carry-over from other donors' samples. This chain is built from TRBV30 and TRBJ2-2; the D call is possibly TRBD1 or TRBD2, each sharing 5 bases. Sample: naive CD4+ T cells from PBMCs. The sample's cell subset or site label is to be understood as: CD45RA+ positively selected. The DNA sequence is given as TGTGCCTGGCAGAGGGGTTCGAACACCGGGGAGCTGTTTTTT. Its translation is CAWQRGSNTGELFF.